A single sample is the source of the 19 T cell receptor beta chains below, sequenced in a study of T cell repertoires in cytomegalovirus infection. A single record per CDR3 protein comes from TCRdb applying MiXCR to the reads. The sample records around 530,000 distinct CDR3 sequences, about 15% being singletons. Specimen: CD8+ T cells from PBMCs. The receptors derive from a human donor in good health (CMV status not recorded). Some clones in this sample may be carry-over from other donors' samples.

V is TRBV15 and J is TRBJ1-2; D is ambiguous. The germline V and J ends were trimmed by 0 bases and 5 bases, with 16 bases remaining between them. CDR1 and CDR2 from the germline V gene are LNHNV and YYDKDF (reference sequence). This CDR3 is built from 16 residues. Here the CDR3 DNA reads TGTGCCACCAGCAGAGAGGGAGGGTATGGATTTTATGGCTACACCTTC. It is translated as CATSREGGYGFYGYTF.

This clonotype was observed at least ten times. This rearrangement joins TRBV6-1 to TRBJ1-5; 8 bases match TRBD1. This CDR3 comprises 15 residues. Germline lookup yields CDR1 MNHNS and CDR2 SASEGT. The junction had 3 bases not matched to a gene; V was cut back by 5 bases and J by 0 bases. DNA of the CDR3: TGTGCCAGCAGTCGGACAGGGATTAGCAATCAGCCCCAGCATTTT. It is translated as CASSRTGISNQPQHF.

This clonotype appeared many times. The chain recombines TRBV7-8 with TRBJ1-1; D is perhaps TRBD1 (5 bases). The V and J ends lost 3 bases and 1 base respectively, with 18 bases between them. This CDR3 is 17 amino acids long. Looked up from germline, CDR1 is SGHVS and CDR2 is FQNEAQ. DNA of the CDR3: TGTGCCAGCAGCTTGGCCAGGGCCATTGGTGGGAACACTGAAGCTTTCTTT. As protein: CASSLARAIGGNTEAFF.

The sample holds a few counts of this clonotype. This chain links TRBV15 with TRBJ2-1; 13 nucleotides agree with TRBD2. CDR1 is LNHNV and CDR2 is YYDKDF in the germline V gene (reference sequence). V shed 5 bases, J shed 12 bases, and the junction held 19 bases outside the gene matches. The CDR3 runs to 18 residues. CDR3 in DNA: TGTGCCACCAGCTCTAGACAGGGCGGACTAGCGGGAGTAAGATCGCAGTTCTTC. Translating it yields CATSSRQGGLAGVRSQFF.

The table lists this clonotype with many counts. This chain joins TRBV27 and TRBJ1-1, with D hard to call. Trimming left V 5 bases short and J 1 base short, with 17 bases between. The CDR3 contains 16 residues. Germline CDR1 and CDR2: MNHEY and SMNVEV (reference sequence). In DNA, the CDR3 is TGTGCCAGCAGTATCCGGTCAGTACGGAGGAACACTGAAGCTTTCTTT. This codes for CASSIRSVRRNTEAFF.

The chain uses TRBV12-3 or TRBV12-4 and TRBJ1-1; no firm D call. This CDR3 has 14 amino acids. With 1 base removed from V and 2 bases from J, the gap between germline ends came to 8 bases. CDR3 loop: CASSLVAYNTEAFF. The DNA of the CDR3 is TGTGCCAGCAGTTTAGTAGCCTACAACACTGAAGCTTTCTTT.

This clonotype was picked up many times. The gene calls are TRBV7-3 and TRBJ2-1; D gene ambiguous. CDR1 is SGHTA and CDR2 is FQGTGA in the germline V gene. The CDR3 runs 14 residues. Trimming took 5 bases from V and 7 from J, leaving 15 bases between them. CDR3 sequence (DNA): TGTGCCAGCAGCCCCAAAGGCGGTCCTAATGAGCAGTTCTTC. The encoded protein is CASSPKGGPNEQFF. The full variable domain, rest sourced from reference TRBV7-3 and TRBJ2-1, is GAGVSQTPSNKVTEKGKYVELRCDPISGHTALYWYRQSLGQGPEFLIYFQGTGAADDSGLPNDRFFAVRPEGSVSTLKIQRTERGDSAVYLCASSPKGGPNEQFFGPGTRLTVL.

DNA for the CDR3: TGTGCCAGCGGGGCGGGAGACACTGAAGCTTTCTTT. Encoded protein: CASGAGDTEAFF. V usage is TRBV13 and J usage is TRBJ1-1; a weak D match, TRBD1 (5 bases). The germline gives CDR1 PRHDT, CDR2 FYEKMQ (reference sequence). V was trimmed by 8 bases and J by 3 bases, leaving 10 bases between them. CDR3 length equals 12 residues.

This rearrangement joins TRBV4-1 to TRBJ2-5; D unresolved. Trimming removed 1 base from V and 1 base from J, with 4 bases in between. This CDR3 is built from 13 residues. Per the germline V gene, CDR1 is MGHRA and CDR2 is YSYEKL. This chain's CDR3 is CASSQVPQETQYF. The CDR3, as DNA: TGCGCCAGCAGCCAAGTTCCCCAAGAGACCCAGTACTTC.

V is TRBV20-1 and J is TRBJ2-1; D ambiguous. Trimming removed 2 bases from V and 6 bases from J, with 5 bases in between. CDR1 and CDR2 from the germline V gene are DFQATT and SNEGSKA (reference sequence). The CDR3 spans 11 residues. The CDR3 sequence is CSARKVNEQFF. In DNA, the CDR3 is TGCAGTGCTAGAAAGGTCAATGAGCAGTTCTTC.

This chain links TRBV18 with TRBJ1-2; D uncertain. CDR1 KGHSH and CDR2 LQKENI come from the germline V gene. V lost 3 bases and J lost 3, with 23 bases in between. The CDR3 sequence is 18 residues long. The CDR3 DNA reads TGTGCCAGCTCACCCCTAGACATCAGGCTCCCCCGGGACTATGGCTACACCTTC. Protein: CASSPLDIRLPRDYGYTF.

This clonotype was detected ten times or more. The chain links TRBV28 to TRBJ2-3, with 9 positions matching TRBD1. Germline values: CDR1 MDHEN, CDR2 SYDVKM. The CDR3 is 20 amino acids. The junction had 16 bases not matched to a gene; V was cut back by 3 bases and J by 0 bases. The chain's CDR3 is CASSFFPLGQGTASTDTQYF. The CDR3 nucleotides are TGTGCCAGCAGTTTTTTCCCCTTGGGACAGGGAACGGCCAGCACAGATACGCAGTATTTT.

This clonotype was detected ten times or more. This rearrangement joins TRBV7-6 to TRBJ2-5; TRBD2 matches 9 bases. The V gene end was trimmed by 5 bases and the J gene end by 2 bases; junction bases not matched to a gene: 9. CDR1 is SGHVS, CDR2 FNYEAQ, per germline. The CDR3 spans 16 residues. The CDR3 DNA is TGTGCCAGCAGCCGCGGGGGGCGGGAGGGGCAAGAGACCCAGTACTTC. It yields the protein CASSRGGREGQETQYF.

Worth noting for this clonotype: Its ends do not fully match the called genes, so a read error is possible. The chain uses TRBV7-4 and TRBJ2-2; TRBD1 or TRBD2 may be the D gene (5 bases each). The CDR3 length is 16 residues. CDR1 SGHVT and CDR2 SQSDAQ come from the germline V gene. The CDR3 DNA reads TGTGCCAGCAGCGCCCAGGGATTCAGGAGCACCGGGGAGCTGCTTTTT. It encodes CASSAQGFRSTGELLF.

The CDR3 loop is CASTEGSEAFF. DNA for the CDR3: TGCGCCAGTACCGAGGGATCTGAAGCTTTCTTT. J is TRBJ1-1 and V is TRBV5-1; D not resolved. Trimming removed 8 bases at V and 6 bases at J, with 11 bases between. The CDR3 is 11 residues long. CDR1 SGHRS and CDR2 YFSETQ come from the germline V gene.

This clonotype was observed a handful of times. V gene TRBV11-2 combines with J gene TRBJ2-3, with TRBD2 identical over 14 bases. Trimming at V came to 4 bases and at J to 2 bases, leaving 5 bases not matched to a gene. CDR1 and CDR2 (germline): SGHAT, FQNNGV. This CDR3 has 17 amino acids. The CDR3 protein is CASSSRLAGGYTDTQYF. In DNA form, the CDR3 reads TGTGCCAGCAGCTCGCGACTAGCGGGAGGGTACACAGATACGCAGTATTTT.

This clonotype was counted a few times. The CDR3: CASSPMTGRTEAFF. The CDR3 nucleotides are TGTGCCAGTAGTCCTATGACAGGGAGGACTGAAGCTTTCTTT. The chain has TRBV19 and TRBJ1-1; 7 nucleotides line up with TRBD1. The CDR3 consists of 14 residues. The J segment lost 5 bases and the V segment lost 5 bases, leaving 8 bases of the junction unmatched. Germline loops: CDR1 LNHDA, CDR2 SQIVND (reference sequence).

For this clonotype: An end of the junction does not agree with germline; a read error may underlie this. V is TRBV5-6 and J is TRBJ1-5; the D is unclear. The CDR3 is made up of 12 amino acids. CDR1 SGHDT and CDR2 YYEEEE come from the germline V gene. The CDR3 spells CASSFENQPPHF. The CDR3 bases are TGTGCCAGCAGCTTCGAGAATCAGCCCCCGCATTTT.

This clonotype appeared a single time. The chain carries TRBV2 and TRBJ2-5; TRBD2 matches at 7 bases. The CDR3 consists of 14 residues. The J segment lost 3 bases and the V segment lost 3 bases, leaving 4 bases of the junction unmatched. Germline V gene lookup returns CDR1 SNHLY and CDR2 FYNNEI. CDR3 loop: CASSDGGIEETQYF. Here the CDR3 DNA reads TGTGCCAGCAGTGACGGGGGGATCGAAGAGACCCAGTACTTC.